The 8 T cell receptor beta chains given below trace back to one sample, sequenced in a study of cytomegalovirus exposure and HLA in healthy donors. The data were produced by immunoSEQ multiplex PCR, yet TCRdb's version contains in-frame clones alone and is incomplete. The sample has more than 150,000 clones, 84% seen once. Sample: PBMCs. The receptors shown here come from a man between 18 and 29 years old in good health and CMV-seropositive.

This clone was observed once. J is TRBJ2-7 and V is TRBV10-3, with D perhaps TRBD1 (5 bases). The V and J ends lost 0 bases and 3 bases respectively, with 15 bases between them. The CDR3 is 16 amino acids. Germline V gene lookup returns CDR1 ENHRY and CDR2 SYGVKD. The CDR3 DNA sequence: TGTGCCATCAGTGAGTCTCGTCAGGGCCCCAGCTACGAGCAGTACTTC. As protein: CAISESRQGPSYEQYF.

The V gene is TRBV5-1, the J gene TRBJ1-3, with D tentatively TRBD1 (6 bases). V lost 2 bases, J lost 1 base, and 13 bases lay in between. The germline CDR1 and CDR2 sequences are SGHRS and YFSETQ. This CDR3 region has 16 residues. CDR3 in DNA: TGCGCCAGCAGCTTAGTGGGGGCCGCTTCTGGAAACACCATATATTTT. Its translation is CASSLVGAASGNTIYF.

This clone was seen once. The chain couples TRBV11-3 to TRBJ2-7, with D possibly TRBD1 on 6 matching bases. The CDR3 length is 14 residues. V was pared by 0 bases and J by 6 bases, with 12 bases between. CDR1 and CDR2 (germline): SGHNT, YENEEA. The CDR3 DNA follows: TGTGCCAGCAGCTTAGACAGGGGCCGTTCCGAGCAGTACTTC. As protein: CASSLDRGRSEQYF.

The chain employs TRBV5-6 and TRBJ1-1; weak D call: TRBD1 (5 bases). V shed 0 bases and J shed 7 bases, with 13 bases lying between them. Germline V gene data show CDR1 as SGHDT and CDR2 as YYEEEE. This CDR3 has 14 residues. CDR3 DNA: TGTGCCAGCAGCTTGGTCCCAGGGTCCGGTGAAGCTTTCTTT. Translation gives CASSLVPGSGEAFF. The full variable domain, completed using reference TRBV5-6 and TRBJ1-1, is DAGVTQSPTHLIKTRGQQVTLRCSPKSGHDTVSWYQQALGQGPQFIFQYYEEEERQRGNFPDRFSGHQFPNYSSELNVNALLLGDSALYLCASSLVPGSGEAFFGQGTRLTVV.

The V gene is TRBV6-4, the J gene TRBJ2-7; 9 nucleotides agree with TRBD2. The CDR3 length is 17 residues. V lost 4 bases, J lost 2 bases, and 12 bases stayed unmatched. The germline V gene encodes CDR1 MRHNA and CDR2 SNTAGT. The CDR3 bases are TGTGCCAGCAGTGGAACGCTAGCGGGATCACGGACCTACGAGCAGTACTTC. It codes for CASSGTLAGSRTYEQYF.

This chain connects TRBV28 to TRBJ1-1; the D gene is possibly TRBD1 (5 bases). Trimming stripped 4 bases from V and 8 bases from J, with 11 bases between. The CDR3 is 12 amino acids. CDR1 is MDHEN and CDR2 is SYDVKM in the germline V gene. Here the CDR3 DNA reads TGTGCCAGCAGTTCATATGGGGCGGAAGCTTTCTTT. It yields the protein CASSSYGAEAFF. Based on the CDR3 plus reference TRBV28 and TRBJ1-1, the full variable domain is DVKVTQSSRYLVKRTGEKVFLECVQDMDHENMFWYRQDPGLGLRLIYFSYDVKMKEKGDIPEGYSVSREKKERFSLILESASTNQTSMYLCASSSYGAEAFFGQGTRLTVV.

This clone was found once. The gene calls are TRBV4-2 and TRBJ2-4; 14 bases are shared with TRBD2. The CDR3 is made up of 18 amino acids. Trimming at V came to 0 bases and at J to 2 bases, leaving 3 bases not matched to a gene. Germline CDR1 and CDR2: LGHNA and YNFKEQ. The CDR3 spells CASSQETSGRETKNIQYF. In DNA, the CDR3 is TGTGCCAGCAGCCAAGAGACTAGCGGGAGGGAAACCAAAAACATTCAGTACTTC.

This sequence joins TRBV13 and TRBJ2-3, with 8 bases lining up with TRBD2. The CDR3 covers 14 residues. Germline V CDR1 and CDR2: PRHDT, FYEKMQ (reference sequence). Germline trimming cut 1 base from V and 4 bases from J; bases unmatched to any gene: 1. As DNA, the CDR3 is TGTGCCAGCAGCTTAGCGGGAGGGTCAGATACGCAGTATTTT. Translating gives CASSLAGGSDTQYF.